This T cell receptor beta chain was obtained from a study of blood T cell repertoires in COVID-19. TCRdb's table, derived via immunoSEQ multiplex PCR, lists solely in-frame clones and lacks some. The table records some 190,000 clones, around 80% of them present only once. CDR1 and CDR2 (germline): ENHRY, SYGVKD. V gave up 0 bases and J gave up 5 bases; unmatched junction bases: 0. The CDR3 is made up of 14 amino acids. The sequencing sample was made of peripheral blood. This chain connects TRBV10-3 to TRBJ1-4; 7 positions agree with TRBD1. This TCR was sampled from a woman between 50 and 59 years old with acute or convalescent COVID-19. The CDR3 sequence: CAISESQGNEKLFF. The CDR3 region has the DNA TGTGCCATCAGTGAGTCACAGGGGAATGAAAAACTGTTTTTT.